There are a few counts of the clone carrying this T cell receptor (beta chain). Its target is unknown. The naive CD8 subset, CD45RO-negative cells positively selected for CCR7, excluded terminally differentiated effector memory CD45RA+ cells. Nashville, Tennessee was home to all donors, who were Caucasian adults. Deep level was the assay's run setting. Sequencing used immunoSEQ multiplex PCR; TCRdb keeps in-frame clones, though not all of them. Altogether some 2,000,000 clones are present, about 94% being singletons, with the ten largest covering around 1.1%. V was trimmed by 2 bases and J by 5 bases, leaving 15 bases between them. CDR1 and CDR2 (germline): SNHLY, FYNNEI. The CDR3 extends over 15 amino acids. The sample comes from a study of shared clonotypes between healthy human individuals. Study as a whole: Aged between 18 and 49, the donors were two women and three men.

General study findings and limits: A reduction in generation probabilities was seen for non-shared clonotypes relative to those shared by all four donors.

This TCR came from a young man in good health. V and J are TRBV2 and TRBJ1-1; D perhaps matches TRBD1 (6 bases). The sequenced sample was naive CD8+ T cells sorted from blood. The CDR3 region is CASSELQGRVTEAFF. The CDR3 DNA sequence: TGTGCCAGCAGTGAATTACAGGGAAGGGTGACTGAAGCTTTCTTT.